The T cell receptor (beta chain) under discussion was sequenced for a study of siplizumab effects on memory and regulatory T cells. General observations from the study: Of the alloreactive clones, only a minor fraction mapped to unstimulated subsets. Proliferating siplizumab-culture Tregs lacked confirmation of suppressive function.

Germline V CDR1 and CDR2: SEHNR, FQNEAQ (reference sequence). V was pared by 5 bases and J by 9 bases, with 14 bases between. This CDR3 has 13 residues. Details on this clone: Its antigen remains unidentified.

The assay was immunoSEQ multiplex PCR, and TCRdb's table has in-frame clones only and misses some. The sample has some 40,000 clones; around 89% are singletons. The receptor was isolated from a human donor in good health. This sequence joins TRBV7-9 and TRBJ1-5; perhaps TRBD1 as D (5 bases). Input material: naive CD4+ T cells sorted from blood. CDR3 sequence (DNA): TGTGCCAGCAGCCGACCCGGGGGGGGGCCCCAGCATTTT. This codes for CASSRPGGGPQHF.